The clone carrying this T cell receptor (beta chain) was counted many times. Unique molecular identifiers featured in how the TCRbeta library was prepared. TCRdb re-called the PCR reads through MiXCR, storing one row per CDR3 protein. The sample has 580,000 or so distinct CDR3 sequences, approximately 22% seen once; the top ten hold over 12%. This entry is derived from a study of T-cell reconstitution after alpha-beta-depleted transplantation in children. The CDR3 loop spans 14 amino acids. Germline CDR1 is DFQATT and CDR2 is SNEGSKA (reference sequence). V was cut by 3 bases and J by 4 bases, with 15 bases left in between.

V and J are TRBV20-1 and TRBJ2-5, with D perhaps matching TRBD1 or TRBD2 (5 bases each). The source material was PBMCs, mostly from graft donor cells, sampled 360 days after TCRalphabeta/CD19-depleted stem cell transplant. This TCR derives from a boy under three years old who had a stem cell transplant for acute myeloid leukemia, so the T cells may come from the graft donor. The CDR3 coding sequence is TGCAGTGCTAGGTCCGGGACGGGCGTAGAGACCCAGTACTTC. Its translation: CSARSGTGVETQYF.